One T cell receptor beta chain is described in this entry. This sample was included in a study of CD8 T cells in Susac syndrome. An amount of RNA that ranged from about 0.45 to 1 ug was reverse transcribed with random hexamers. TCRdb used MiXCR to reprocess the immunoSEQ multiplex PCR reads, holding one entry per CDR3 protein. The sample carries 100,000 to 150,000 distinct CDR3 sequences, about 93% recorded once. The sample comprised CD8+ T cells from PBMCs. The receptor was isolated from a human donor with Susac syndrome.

Here the CDR3 DNA reads TGTGCCAGCAGCCTCCGGGACAGGGGAGGCAATGAGCAGTTCTTC. Translated: CASSLRDRGGNEQFF. The chain recombines TRBV9 with TRBJ2-1; TRBD1 matches at 10 bases. V was clipped by 4 bases and J by 6 bases; unmatched bases: 7. The CDR3 covers 15 residues. CDR1 is SGDLS, CDR2 YYNGEE, per germline.